This is a list of T cell receptor beta chains from one sample in a study of shared clonotypes between healthy human individuals. The data were produced by immunoSEQ multiplex PCR, yet TCRdb's version contains in-frame clones alone and is incomplete. The sample has a few million clones, roughly 92% seen once. The sample taken for sequencing was naive CD4+ T cells sorted from blood. Receptors were obtained from a man between 18 and 29 years old in good health. Both conserved end residues are part of each CDR3. The order of the fields is D gene, V gene, clone size, J gene, CDR3 DNA, CDR3 protein. The D gene is left open where the match is weak. Clone size appears in some rows only: once, few, many, or a class for an expanded clone.

>TRBD1|TRBV28|.|TRBJ1-2
TGTGCCAGCAGTTTCAGGGGGCTTGGCGGCTACACCTTC
CASSFRGLGGYTF
>.|TRBV6-1|.|TRBJ2-2
TGTGCCAGCAGTGAAGCGCAAGGGTACGGGGAGCTGTTTTTT
CASSEAQGYGELFF
>.|TRBV7-2|.|TRBJ2-5
TGTGCCAGCAGCTTAGCGCTAGCGAAAGAGACCCAGTACTTC
CASSLALAKETQYF
>TRBD2|TRBV9|.|TRBJ2-2
TGTGCCAGCAGCGCTTCCTCACTAGCGGGAGACACCGGGGAGCTGTTTTTT
CASSASSLAGDTGELFF
>.|TRBV19|.|TRBJ1-3
TGTGCCAGTATAGGCTCAGGGGCATTTTCTGGAAACACCATATATTTT
CASIGSGAFSGNTIYF
>.|TRBV6-5|.|TRBJ1-1
TGTGCCAGCATTCACGGGGGGGGCACTGAAGCTTTCTTT
CASIHGGGTEAFF
>TRBD1|TRBV18|.|TRBJ2-2
TGTGCCAGCTCACCGGGACAGACGGGTATCACCGGGGAGCTGTTTTTT
CASSPGQTGITGELFF
>TRBD1|TRBV19|once|TRBJ2-3
TGTGCCAGTAGTACCGGGACAGCTCCAGATACGCAGTATTTT
CASSTGTAPDTQYF
>.|TRBV11-3|.|TRBJ2-7
TGTGCCAGCAGCTTGGGCCCCGGTTACGAGCAGTACTTC
CASSLGPGYEQYF
>.|TRBV29-1|.|TRBJ2-5
TGCAGCGTTGGGCGTCGGGTCCAAGAGACCCAGTACTTC
CSVGRRVQETQYF
>.|TRBV10-3|few|TRBJ1-1
TGTGCCATCAGTGAAGGCCTTGAAGCTTTCTTT
CAISEGLEAFF
>.|TRBV7-9|.|TRBJ2-1
TGTGCCAGCAGCTTGGTTTTAAATGAGCAGTTCTTC
CASSLVLNEQFF
>TRBD1|TRBV7-6|.|TRBJ2-5
TGTGCCAGCAGATTCGGGACAGGGGGATCAGAGACCCAGTACTTC
CASRFGTGGSETQYF
>.|TRBV2|.|TRBJ2-7
TGTGCCAGCAGTGGGCCGAGGGCGAGCACCTACGAGCAGTACTTC
CASSGPRASTYEQYF
>TRBD2|TRBV7-3|.|TRBJ2-3
TGTGCCAGCAGTTTCGGGGGGGATAGCACAGATACGCAGTATTTT
CASSFGGDSTDTQYF
>.|TRBV28|.|TRBJ2-5
TGTGCCAGCAGTCCCCCGCCGGGGGCCCTCGGAGAGACCCAGTACTTC
CASSPPPGALGETQYF
>.|TRBV5-1|.|TRBJ2-2
TGCGCCAGCAGCTTAGAAGGGTCGGGCGGGGAGCTGTTTTTT
CASSLEGSGGELFF
>TRBD2|TRBV6-1|.|TRBJ2-3
TGTGCCAGCACCCCGGGACTAGCGGGCCTAGATACGCAGTATTTT
CASTPGLAGLDTQYF
>.|TRBV18|once|TRBJ1-5
TGTGCCAGCTCACCAGGGGGTGGGAGCAATCAGCCCCAGCATTTT
CASSPGGGSNQPQHF
>TRBD1|TRBV2|.|TRBJ1-5
TGTGCCAGCAGCACCAGGGGGGGGAGCAATCAGCCCCAGCATTTT
CASSTRGGSNQPQHF
>.|TRBV6-6|.|TRBJ1-4
TGTGCCAGCAGTTACGGCAGGGGCACTAATGAAAAACTGTTTTTT
CASSYGRGTNEKLFF
>.|TRBV25-1|.|TRBJ1-3
TGTGCCAGCAGTGAATTAGCAGGGTACGGGGACACCATATATTTT
CASSELAGYGDTIYF
>TRBD1|TRBV11-3|.|TRBJ2-2
TGTGCCAGCAGCCAGGACAGGGGGCCTGACGGGGAGCTGTTTTTT
CASSQDRGPDGELFF
>.|TRBV7-8|.|TRBJ2-1
TGTGCCAGCAGCTTAGAGGGTAGAGGATTAAAGCAGTTCTTC
CASSLEGRGLKQFF
>.|TRBV6-1|.|TRBJ1-2
TGTGCCAGCATACTAAATCAAGGGGGTAACTATGGCTACACCTTC
CASILNQGGNYGYTF
>.|TRBV28|.|TRBJ2-2
TGTGCCAGCAGCCAAACAACAGGGATGAACACCGGGGAGCTGTTTTTT
CASSQTTGMNTGELFF
>TRBD1|TRBV9|.|TRBJ1-2
TGTGCCAGCAGCGTACAGGGGGCGCTTTTTGGCTACACCTTC
CASSVQGALFGYTF
>.|TRBV5-1|.|TRBJ2-7
TGCGCCAGCAGCCCCGAGGTCCGTTACGAGCAGTACTTC
CASSPEVRYEQYF
>.|TRBV28|.|TRBJ1-5
TGTGCCAGCAGCCCCGTCCAAGGGCGGCCCCAGCATTTT
CASSPVQGRPQHF
>.|TRBV19|.|TRBJ2-4
TGTGCCAGTAGTATGGGCGCGGGGTTGCTTTCCAAAAACATTCAGTACTTC
CASSMGAGLLSKNIQYF
>TRBD1|TRBV11-2|.|TRBJ1-5
TGTGCCAGCAGCTTGACAGGGGGCGAGAATCAGCCCCAGCATTTT
CASSLTGGENQPQHF
>.|TRBV18|once|TRBJ1-2
TGTGCCAGCTCATCCTTGGGAGGGCTCTGGGGCTACACCTTC
CASSSLGGLWGYTF
>.|TRBV19|.|TRBJ1-6
TGTGCCAGTAGTGAGGGCCGAGGGAATTCACCCCTCCACTTT
CASSEGRGNSPLHF